Following are 24 T cell receptor beta chains from one sample sequenced in a study of blood T cells in healthy people across ages. Using a J-beta primer mix together with a sample-barcoded 5' primer, a second PCR was run for about 6 to 12 cycles. Using its own MiXCR run on the 5' RACE reads, TCRdb lists one record per CDR3 protein. The sample has fewer than 800,000 distinct CDR3 sequences, approximately 21% seen once. Sequencing input: blood. All receptors come from a man between 65 and 85 years old in good health.

This clonotype turned up a few times. The chain combines TRBV6-6 with TRBJ2-2; D remains ambiguous. This CDR3 has 14 amino acids. V lost 6 bases and J lost 4, with 12 bases in between. Germline CDR1 reads MNHNY; CDR2 reads SVGAGI (reference sequence). The CDR3 nucleotides are TGTGCCAGCAGCCCCGCCGGGCGCACCGGGGAGCTGTTTTTT. It yields the protein CASSPAGRTGELFF.

In its sample, this clonotype was seen a few times. Here the CDR3 reads CASSLLGAGGNTIYF. DNA of the CDR3: TGTGCCAGCAGTTTATTGGGAGCGGGCGGAAACACCATATATTTT. The chain employs TRBV12-3 or TRBV12-4 and TRBJ1-3; D ambiguous. Trimming cost V 2 bases and J 4 bases, with 12 bases left between them. The CDR3 contains 15 residues.

This clonotype was seen a few times. CDR3 amino acids: CAISESTPDTQYF. The CDR3 region has the DNA TGTGCCATCAGTGAGTCGACGCCAGATACGCAGTATTTT. The chain joins TRBV10-3 to TRBJ2-3; D not certain. V shed 0 bases and J shed 4 bases, with 5 bases lying between them. In germline, CDR1 is ENHRY, CDR2 SYGVKD. The CDR3 spans 13 residues.

This clonotype was seen more than once but under ten times. The V gene is TRBV6-6, the J gene TRBJ2-1; D ambiguous. V was cut by 0 bases and J by 5 bases, with 5 bases left in between. Germline loops: CDR1 MNHNY, CDR2 SVGAGI (reference sequence). This CDR3 is 13 amino acids long. The CDR3: CASSYSQNNEQFF. CDR3 coding DNA: TGTGCCAGCAGTTACTCACAGAACAATGAGCAGTTCTTC.

This clonotype appeared a single time. V and J are TRBV25-1 and TRBJ2-5; 13 bases match TRBD2. The end of the DNA aligns better with TRBJ2-1, so the J call may be wrong. The CDR3 covers 16 residues. Germline lookup yields CDR1 MGHDK and CDR2 SYGVNS. The CDR3 region is CASSNSGLAGKNEQFF. The CDR3, as DNA: TGTGCCAGCAGTAATTCGGGACTAGCGGGAAAGAATGAGCAGTTCTTC.

The chain recombines TRBV18 with TRBJ1-3; perhaps TRBD1 as D (6 bases). The CDR3 length is 16 residues. V lost 4 bases and J lost 0, with 13 bases in between. Germline V gives CDR1 KGHSH, CDR2 LQKENI. Here the CDR3 reads CASSQQGRSSGNTIYF. The DNA for the CDR3 is TGTGCCAGCTCACAACAGGGACGGAGCTCTGGAAACACCATATATTTT.

This sequence joins TRBV10-2 and TRBJ2-7; possible D gene TRBD1, 8 bases. The CDR3 runs to 14 residues. V was shortened by 2 bases and J by 3 bases, with 11 bases between the two germline ends. From germline, CDR1 is WSHSY and CDR2 SAAADI. Here the CDR3 DNA reads TGCGCCAGCAGTGAGACAGGGGGGGGCTACGAGCAGTACTTC. This encodes CASSETGGGYEQYF.

Many counts were recorded for this clonotype. The chain carries TRBV15 and TRBJ2-1, with no clear D. CDR3 length equals 14 residues. Trimming removed 5 bases at V and 5 bases at J, with 13 bases between. Germline CDR1 and CDR2: LNHNV and YYDKDF (reference sequence). CDR3 amino acids: CATSGPLGNNEQFF. In nucleotides, the CDR3 is TGTGCCACCAGCGGTCCATTGGGGAACAATGAGCAGTTCTTC.

Only a few counts were recorded for this clonotype. The chain joins TRBV29-1 to TRBJ2-5, with D maybe TRBD2 (6 bases). The V end was cut by 3 bases, the J end by 5 bases, with 10 bases between. Germline loops: CDR1 SQVTM, CDR2 ANQGSEA. The CDR3 runs to 12 residues. CDR3 residues: CSVDRTKETQYF. CDR3 nucleotide sequence: TGCAGCGTTGATAGGACTAAGGAGACCCAGTACTTC. The variable domain in full, completed from reference TRBV29-1 and TRBJ2-5, reads SAVISQKPSRDICQRGTSLTIQCQVDSQVTMMFWYRQQPGQSLTLIATANQGSEATYESGFVIDKFPISRPNLTFSTLTVSNMSPEDSSIYLCSVDRTKETQYFGPGTRLLVL.

This clonotype turned up a few times. The gene calls are TRBV28 and TRBJ1-1, with D possibly matching TRBD1 (5 bases). Trimming stripped 1 base from V and 1 base from J, with 10 bases between. Germline assignment: CDR1 MDHEN and CDR2 SYDVKM. The CDR3 contains 15 residues. The DNA of the CDR3 is TGTGCCAGCAGTTTATTGGGGCGGGGGAACACTGAAGCTTTCTTT. Its protein is CASSLLGRGNTEAFF.

This rearrangement joins TRBV9 to TRBJ2-4; D is perhaps TRBD1 (7 bases). The CDR3 sequence is 16 residues long. Germline V gene data show CDR1 as SGDLS and CDR2 as YYNGEE. Trimming left V 2 bases short and J 6 bases short, with 18 bases between. CDR3 residues: CASSVGGGQVGNIQYF. CDR3 coding DNA: TGTGCCAGCAGCGTCGGGGGCGGACAGGTTGGAAACATTCAGTACTTC.

J is TRBJ2-4 and V is TRBV5-5; D remains ambiguous. In germline, CDR1 is SGHKS, CDR2 YYEKEE (reference sequence). The CDR3 is 15 amino acids. The germline V and J ends were trimmed by 2 bases and 7 bases, with 16 bases remaining between them. The CDR3 DNA reads TGTGCCAGCAGCTTTGCACAATCAAAGGGCAACATTCAGTACTTC. Amino acids: CASSFAQSKGNIQYF.

Only a few counts were recorded for this clonotype. The chain employs TRBV5-1 and TRBJ1-1, with D perhaps matching TRBD1 (5 bases). The V and J ends lost 6 bases and 0 bases respectively, with 15 bases between them. The CDR3 extends over 15 amino acids. Germline V gene lookup returns CDR1 SGHRS and CDR2 YFSETQ. DNA for the CDR3: TGCGCCAGCAACACTCCGGGACCGCTGAACACTGAAGCTTTCTTT. This gives the protein CASNTPGPLNTEAFF.

This clonotype was observed many times. This chain uses TRBV3-1 with TRBJ2-5; 7 bases fit TRBD2. The germline CDR1 and CDR2 sequences are LGHDT and YNNKEL (reference sequence). V dropped 0 bases and J dropped 5; count of bases not matched to a gene: 9. This CDR3 has 16 residues. The DNA of the CDR3 is TGTGCCAGCAGCCAAGATGTTGGACTAGGGAGTGAGACCCAGTACTTC. Its translation is CASSQDVGLGSETQYF.

The rearrangement links TRBV6-2 or TRBV6-3 to TRBJ1-5, with TRBD1 matching over 7 bases. V trimming: 6 bases; J trimming: 4 bases; junction bases outside the gene matches: 9. The germline gives CDR1 MNHEY, CDR2 SVGEGT. This CDR3 is 15 amino acids long. The CDR3 DNA reads as TGTGCCAGCAGAACAGGGGCTGGCCCTAATCAGCCCCAGCATTTT. Its translation: CASRTGAGPNQPQHF.

The gene calls are TRBV14 and TRBJ2-1; D is unresolved. TRBJ2-7 explains the end of the DNA better; the J call may be wrong. Germline CDR1 and CDR2: SGHDN and FVKESK. The CDR3 sequence is 12 residues long. The chain's CDR3 is CASSQSAWEQYF. CDR3 DNA sequence: TGTGCCAGCAGCCAATCCGCCTGGGAGCAGTACTTC.

At least ten counts were recorded for this clonotype. The chain joins TRBV28 to TRBJ1-3, with D unresolved. The ends were cut back, 7 bases at V and 0 bases at J, with 16 bases in the middle. The CDR3 is made up of 16 amino acids. Germline assignment: CDR1 MDHEN and CDR2 SYDVKM. The CDR3, as DNA: TGTGCCAGCAATAACCAAAAAGGGAGCTCTGGAAACACCATATATTTT. Residues: CASNNQKGSSGNTIYF.

This clonotype has a handful of counts. The V call is TRBV6-2 or TRBV6-3, the J call TRBJ2-3; 9 nucleotides line up with TRBD1. The V gene end was trimmed by 6 bases and the J gene end by 3 bases; junction bases not matched to a gene: 10. This CDR3 spans 16 amino acids. Germline V CDR1 and CDR2: MNHEY, SVGEGT. CDR3 DNA sequence: TGTGCCAGCAGCGCACAGGGGGCGAGTGGAACAGATACGCAGTATTTT. Translation: CASSAQGASGTDTQYF.

This clonotype came up a few times. The chain carries TRBV10-3 and TRBJ2-2; TRBD2 agrees at 8 bases. The CDR3 runs 19 residues. The ends lost 0 bases at V and 8 bases at J; junction bases unmatched: 17. Germline lookup yields CDR1 ENHRY and CDR2 SYGVKD. The CDR3 protein is CAISESTGRKAGVTGELFF. The CDR3 coding sequence is TGTGCCATCAGTGAGTCGACTGGGCGAAAAGCGGGAGTCACTGGGGAGCTGTTTTTT.

The genes are TRBV4-3 and TRBJ1-2; 8 bases are shared with TRBD1. V gave up 3 bases and J gave up 2 bases; unmatched junction bases: 2. Germline V gene lookup returns CDR1 LGHNA and CDR2 YSLEER. The CDR3 has 14 amino acids. The CDR3 coding sequence is TGCGCCAGCAGCCAGGGGGACAGGAACTATGGCTACACCTTC. It codes for CASSQGDRNYGYTF.

This clonotype was found a few times. The chain joins TRBV20-1 to TRBJ2-1; 12 positions match TRBD2. Germline V lookup: CDR1 DFQATT, CDR2 SNEGSKA (reference sequence). The J segment lost 6 bases and the V segment lost 0 bases, leaving 3 bases of the junction unmatched. The CDR3 consists of 15 residues. The CDR3 region is CSAREQGLAGNEQFF. CDR3 nucleotides: TGCAGTGCTAGAGAGCAGGGACTAGCGGGCAATGAGCAGTTCTTC.

This sequence joins TRBV7-6 and TRBJ2-5, with D perhaps given as TRBD1 or TRBD2 (5 bases each). Trimming removed 1 base at V and 5 bases at J, with 17 bases between. There are 16 residues in the CDR3. CDR1 and CDR2 (germline): SGHVS, FNYEAQ. The CDR3 nucleotides read TGTGCCAGCAGCTTAGAGACGCCGGGGCGAAGGGAGACCCAGTACTTC. Amino acids: CASSLETPGRRETQYF.

This clonotype was picked up many times. This chain's CDR3 is CASSRAGTGSTDTQYF. The CDR3 DNA follows: TGTGCCAGCAGCCGTGCCGGGACAGGCAGCACAGATACGCAGTATTTT. The chain has TRBV7-9 and TRBJ2-3, with 8 nucleotides matching TRBD1. Per germline, CDR1 SEHNR and CDR2 FQNEAQ (reference sequence). V gave up 5 bases and J gave up 0 bases; unmatched junction bases: 7. This CDR3 is 16 amino acids long.

This clonotype was seen many times. V usage is TRBV6-5 and J usage is TRBJ2-5; D is perhaps TRBD2 (6 bases). The CDR3 covers 14 residues. Trimming removed 2 bases from V and 5 bases from J, with 12 bases in between. Germline values: CDR1 MNHEY, CDR2 SVGAGI. CDR3 coding DNA: TGTGCCAGCAGTTACGGTGGGGGGTATGAGACCCAGTACTTC. It encodes CASSYGGGYETQYF.